These 25 T cell receptor beta chains came from one sample sequenced in a study of CD8 T cells in ankylosing spondylitis. TCRdb independently ran MiXCR on the 5' RACE reads; one entry per CDR3 protein. The sample lists more than 250,000 distinct CDR3 sequences; 11% were seen once. Sequencing used blood, either unsorted or a sorted T cell fraction (not recorded which). The receptors were sampled from a female donor with ankylosing spondylitis or in good health (not recorded which).

This clonotype occurred once. The chain recombines TRBV30 with TRBJ1-1; no firm D call. This CDR3 spans 13 amino acids. Trimming stripped 0 bases from V and 3 bases from J, with 8 bases between. Germline values: CDR1 GTSNPN, CDR2 SVGIG (reference sequence). The CDR3 reads CAWSVWAYTEAFF. CDR3 in DNA: TGTGCCTGGAGTGTGTGGGCCTACACTGAAGCTTTCTTT.

In this sample, this clonotype turned up many times. The chain has TRBV10-3 and TRBJ1-1; TRBD1 matches at 10 bases. The CDR3 length is 15 residues. CDR1 and CDR2 from the germline V gene are ENHRY and SYGVKD. V lost 11 bases to trimming and J lost 1 base; unmatched junction nucleotides: 10. The CDR3 bases are TGTGCCGGGCGATCGGGACAGGGGCGGAACACTGAAGCTTTCTTT. Protein: CAGRSGQGRNTEAFF.

This clonotype was counted at least ten times. The rearrangement links TRBV5-1 to TRBJ2-1; D call uncertain. The CDR3 is 13 residues long. The germline gives CDR1 SGHRS, CDR2 YFSETQ. V lost 3 bases, J lost 5 bases, and 9 bases lay in between. CDR3 bases: TGCGCCAGCAGCTCGTATGGGGACAATGAGCAGTTCTTC. Translating it yields CASSSYGDNEQFF.

Many counts were recorded for this clonotype. This chain's CDR3 is CASSSLGQSNGGYTF. CDR3 nucleotides: TGTGCCAGCAGTTCCCTTGGACAGAGCAATGGGGGCTACACCTTC. The rearrangement uses TRBV27 and TRBJ1-2, with D maybe TRBD1 (6 bases). The length of the CDR3 is 15 residues. The germline V gene encodes CDR1 MNHEY and CDR2 SMNVEV (reference sequence). The V end lost 4 bases, the J end lost 8 bases, and 20 bases lay between the germline ends.

This clonotype was found many times. V and J are TRBV11-2 and TRBJ1-2; D is perhaps TRBD1 (6 bases). Germline loops: CDR1 SGHAT, CDR2 FQNNGV. Deletions cut 0 bases from V and 0 bases from J, with 8 bases between. The CDR3 contains 15 residues. Here the CDR3 reads CASSLEGAANYGYTF. For the CDR3, the DNA is TGTGCCAGCAGCTTAGAGGGGGCCGCTAACTATGGCTACACCTTC.

This clonotype was seen many times. The chain employs TRBV7-8 and TRBJ2-3; D unresolved. Per the germline V gene, CDR1 is SGHVS and CDR2 is FQNEAQ. The length of the CDR3 is 16 residues. V lost 1 base, J lost 1 base, and 12 bases lay in between. The CDR3 loop reads CASSLGRMSGTDTQYF. DNA of the CDR3: TGTGCCAGCAGCTTAGGCCGGATGTCGGGCACAGATACGCAGTATTTT.

This clonotype was detected a few times. V usage is TRBV5-1 and J usage is TRBJ2-7; a weak D match, TRBD1 (5 bases). Per germline, CDR1 SGHRS and CDR2 YFSETQ. The germline V and J ends were trimmed by 1 base and 3 bases, with 14 bases remaining between them. The CDR3 loop spans 15 amino acids. The CDR3 region is CASSLMQGPRYEQYF. CDR3 in DNA: TGCGCCAGCAGCTTGATGCAGGGTCCCCGCTACGAGCAGTACTTC.

Only a few counts were recorded for this clonotype. This chain uses TRBV30 with TRBJ2-6; D not certain. Germline V gene data show CDR1 as GTSNPN and CDR2 as SVGIG (reference sequence). Trimming took off 1 base at V and 1 base at J, with 8 bases between the two ends. The CDR3 sequence is 15 residues long. The CDR3 sequence is CAWSGASSGANVLTF. Here the CDR3 DNA reads TGTGCCTGGAGTGGGGCTAGTTCTGGGGCCAACGTCCTGACTTTC.

This clonotype was observed at least ten times. The V call is TRBV10-3, the J call TRBJ1-4, with no clear D. The CDR3 covers 11 residues. CDR1 ENHRY and CDR2 SYGVKD come from the germline V gene. Between the trimmed V and J ends, which lost 4 bases and 6 bases, there was a span of 3 bases. CDR3 DNA: TGTGCCATCAGTGGGCATGAAAAACTGTTTTTT. Protein sequence: CAISGHEKLFF.

This clonotype was picked up many times. The chain carries TRBV27 and TRBJ2-1; 7 positions match TRBD1. Looked up from germline, CDR1 is MNHEY and CDR2 is SMNVEV (reference sequence). V trimming: 8 bases; J trimming: 4 bases; junction bases outside the gene matches: 8. This CDR3 has 14 amino acids. CDR3 nucleotides: TGTGCCAGCCACCAGGGGGTGAGATACAATGAGCAGTTCTTC. Residues: CASHQGVRYNEQFF.

This clonotype was found many times. The chain has TRBV6-5 and TRBJ2-2, with D perhaps given as TRBD1 or TRBD2 (5 bases each). The V end was cut by 0 bases, the J end by 5 bases, with 13 bases between. The CDR3 consists of 16 residues. CDR1 is MNHEY, CDR2 SVGAGI, per germline. The CDR3 loop is CASSYSGLAKTGELFF. The CDR3 bases are TGTGCCAGCAGTTACTCGGGGCTAGCAAAAACCGGGGAGCTGTTTTTT.

In this sample, this clonotype turned up a few times. The gene calls are TRBV20-1 and TRBJ2-1; 7 positions agree with TRBD2. The junction had 14 bases not matched to a gene; V was cut back by 0 bases and J by 0 bases. This CDR3 region has 19 residues. Germline CDR1 DFQATT, CDR2 SNEGSKA (reference sequence). For the CDR3, the DNA is TGCAGTGCTAGAGATCGGGGCGGGGGAGCGGGGAGCTCCTACAATGAGCAGTTCTTC. This encodes CSARDRGGGAGSSYNEQFF.

The sample holds many counts of this clonotype. The genes are TRBV4-3 and TRBJ2-1, with 7 bases fitting TRBD2. Germline CDR1 is LGHNA and CDR2 is YSLEER. Trimming at V came to 2 bases and at J to 10 bases, leaving 5 bases not matched to a gene. CDR3 size: 13 residues. CDR3 protein: CASSQIGTTEQFF. The CDR3 coding sequence is TGCGCCAGCAGCCAAATTGGGACTACGGAGCAGTTCTTC.

This sequence joins TRBV7-2 and TRBJ1-1, with no clear D. Germline values: CDR1 SGHTA, CDR2 FQGNSA. This CDR3 has 14 residues. V dropped 5 bases and J dropped 4 bases, with 14 bases sitting between them. The CDR3 DNA sequence: TGTGCCAGCAGCGGTGTCGGGGTCGGCACTGAAGCTTTCTTT. It translates to CASSGVGVGTEAFF.

This clonotype has a count of ten or more. V gene TRBV20-1 combines with J gene TRBJ2-7; D not resolved. This CDR3 is 13 amino acids long. Germline V gene sequence: CDR1 DFQATT, CDR2 SNEGSKA (reference sequence). V lost 5 bases and J lost 0, with 11 bases in between. CDR3 coding DNA: TGCAGTGCTCCGATGCCGGGCTCCTACGAGCAGTACTTC. This translates into CSAPMPGSYEQYF.

This clonotype was seen repeatedly, ten times or more. V and J are TRBV12-3 or TRBV12-4 and TRBJ1-1; TRBD1 is a possible D gene (6 bases). The CDR3 length is 13 residues. The V gene lost 6 bases and the J gene lost 1 base, with 9 bases spanning the gap. The CDR3 here is CASRVRGNTEAFF. The CDR3, as DNA: TGTGCCAGCAGGGTCAGGGGGAACACTGAAGCTTTCTTT.

This clonotype was observed at least ten times. This chain uses TRBV5-5 with TRBJ1-3; D remains unclear. Germline loops: CDR1 SGHKS, CDR2 YYEKEE (reference sequence). The V gene lost 0 bases and the J gene lost 0 bases, with 10 bases spanning the gap. The CDR3 is made up of 16 amino acids. The CDR3 DNA reads TGTGCCAGCAGCTTGGCTCTCGTGGGCTCTGGAAACACCATATATTTT. It specifies CASSLALVGSGNTIYF.

This clonotype was seen repeatedly, ten times or more. The chain carries TRBV20-1 and TRBJ1-1; D possibly corresponds to TRBD1 (5 bases). The CDR3 loop spans 14 amino acids. V was clipped by 5 bases and J by 2 bases, with 15 bases between them. The germline CDR1 and CDR2 sequences are DFQATT and SNEGSKA (reference sequence). CDR3: CSAALGRSNTEAFF. CDR3 nucleotides: TGCAGTGCTGCACTGGGGCGCAGCAACACTGAAGCTTTCTTT.

This clonotype has a count of ten or more. The gene calls are TRBV29-1 and TRBJ2-2; the D gene is possibly TRBD2 (5 bases). Trimming removed 3 bases from V and 2 bases from J, with 7 bases in between. This CDR3 has 13 amino acids. Germline assignment: CDR1 SQVTM and CDR2 ANQGSEA. In DNA, the CDR3 is TGCAGCGTTGAGACTACCAACACCGGGGAGCTGTTTTTT. Residues: CSVETTNTGELFF.

The gene calls are TRBV11-2 and TRBJ1-1; D is uncertain. In germline, CDR1 is SGHAT, CDR2 FQNNGV. This CDR3 contains 11 residues. Trimming pared 5 bases from V and 11 bases from J, leaving 12 bases between. The CDR3 sequence: CASSLLREAFF. The CDR3, as DNA: TGTGCCAGCAGCCTCCTAAGGGAGGCTTTCTTT.

There are many counts of this clonotype. This sequence joins TRBV29-1 and TRBJ2-3, with D perhaps TRBD2 (6 bases). This CDR3 has 13 amino acids. Trimming left V 1 base short and J 5 bases short, with 10 bases between. The germline V gene has CDR1 SQVTM and CDR2 ANQGSEA. The CDR3 DNA follows: TGCAGCGTTGAAGCGGGACTCCTAGATACGCAGTATTTT. As protein: CSVEAGLLDTQYF.

In its sample, this clonotype was seen many times. The V call is TRBV6-1, the J call TRBJ2-1; TRBD2 matches at 13 bases. Germline CDR1 and CDR2: MNHNS and SASEGT. V was clipped by 5 bases and J by 0 bases; unmatched bases: 1. The length of the CDR3 is 16 residues. CDR3 protein: CASSRLAGGSYNEQFF. CDR3 nucleotide sequence: TGTGCCAGCAGTCGACTAGCGGGAGGCTCCTACAATGAGCAGTTCTTC.

This chain links TRBV30 with TRBJ1-1; D is ambiguous. Germline CDR1 and CDR2: GTSNPN and SVGIG (reference sequence). Trimming took 2 bases from V and 4 from J, leaving 17 bases between them. The CDR3 is 15 amino acids. CDR3 residues: CAWSIRPSWGTEAFF. The CDR3 nucleotides are TGTGCCTGGAGTATCCGACCGAGCTGGGGCACTGAAGCTTTCTTT.

With regard to this clonotype: The junction differs from germline at one of its ends, possibly a read error. The chain joins TRBV7-2 to TRBJ1-2; 8 nucleotides agree with TRBD1. Germline values: CDR1 SGHTA, CDR2 FQGNSA. The CDR3 loop spans 13 amino acids. CDR3 bases: TGTGCCAGCAGGTTAGGGACAGGCTATGGCTACACCTTC. Translating gives CASRLGTGYGYTF.

This clonotype was seen repeatedly, ten times or more. This sequence joins TRBV20-1 and TRBJ2-7, with 7 bases identical to TRBD1. After removal of 0 bases from V and 0 bases from J, the junction contained 2 bases not matched to a gene. Germline V gene lookup returns CDR1 DFQATT and CDR2 SNEGSKA (reference sequence). The CDR3 has 14 amino acids. The CDR3 DNA sequence: TGCAGTGCTAGAGATGAGGGGGCCTCCTACGAGCAGTACTTC. Translating it yields CSARDEGASYEQYF.